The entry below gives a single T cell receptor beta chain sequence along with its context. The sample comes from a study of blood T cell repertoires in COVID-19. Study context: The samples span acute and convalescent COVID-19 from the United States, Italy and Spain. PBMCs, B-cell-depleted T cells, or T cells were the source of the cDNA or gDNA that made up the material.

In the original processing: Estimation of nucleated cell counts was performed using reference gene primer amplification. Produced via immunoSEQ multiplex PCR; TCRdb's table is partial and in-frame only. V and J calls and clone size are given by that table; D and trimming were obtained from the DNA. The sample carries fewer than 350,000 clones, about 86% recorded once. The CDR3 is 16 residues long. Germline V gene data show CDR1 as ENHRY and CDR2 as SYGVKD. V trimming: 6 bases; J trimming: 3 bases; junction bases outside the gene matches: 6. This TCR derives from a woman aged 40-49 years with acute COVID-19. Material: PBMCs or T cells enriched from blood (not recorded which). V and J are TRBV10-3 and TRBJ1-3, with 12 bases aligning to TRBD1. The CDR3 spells CAIRPGQGADGNTIYF. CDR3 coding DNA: TGTGCCATCAGACCGGGACAGGGGGCAGATGGAAACACCATATATTTT.